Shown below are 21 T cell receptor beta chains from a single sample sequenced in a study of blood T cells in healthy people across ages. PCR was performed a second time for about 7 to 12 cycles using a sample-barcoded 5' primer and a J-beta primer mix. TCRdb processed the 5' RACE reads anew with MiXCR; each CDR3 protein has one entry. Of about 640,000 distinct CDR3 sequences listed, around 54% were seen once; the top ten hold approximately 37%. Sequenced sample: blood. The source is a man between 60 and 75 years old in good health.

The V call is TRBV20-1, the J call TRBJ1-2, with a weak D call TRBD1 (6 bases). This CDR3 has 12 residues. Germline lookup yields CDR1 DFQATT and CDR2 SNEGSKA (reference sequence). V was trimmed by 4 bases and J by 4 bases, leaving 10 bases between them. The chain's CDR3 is CSATDRSYGYTF. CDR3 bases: TGCAGTGCTACCGACAGGAGCTATGGCTACACCTTC.

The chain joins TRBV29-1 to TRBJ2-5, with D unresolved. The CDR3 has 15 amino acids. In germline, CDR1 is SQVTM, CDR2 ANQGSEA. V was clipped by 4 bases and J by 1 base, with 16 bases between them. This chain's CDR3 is CSVAGGRISQETQYF. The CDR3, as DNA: TGCAGCGTTGCAGGCGGCAGAATAAGCCAAGAGACCCAGTACTTC. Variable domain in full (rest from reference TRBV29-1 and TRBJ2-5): SAVISQKPSRDICQRGTSLTIQCQVDSQVTMMFWYRQQPGQSLTLIATANQGSEATYESGFVIDKFPISRPNLTFSTLTVSNMSPEDSSIYLCSVAGGRISQETQYFGPGTRLLVL.

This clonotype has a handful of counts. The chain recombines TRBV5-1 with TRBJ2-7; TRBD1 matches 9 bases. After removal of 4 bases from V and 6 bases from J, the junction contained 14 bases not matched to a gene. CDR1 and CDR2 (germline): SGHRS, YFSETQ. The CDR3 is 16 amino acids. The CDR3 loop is CASSPNTGTGLPEQYF. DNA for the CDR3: TGCGCCAGCAGCCCAAACACCGGGACAGGGTTACCCGAGCAGTACTTC.

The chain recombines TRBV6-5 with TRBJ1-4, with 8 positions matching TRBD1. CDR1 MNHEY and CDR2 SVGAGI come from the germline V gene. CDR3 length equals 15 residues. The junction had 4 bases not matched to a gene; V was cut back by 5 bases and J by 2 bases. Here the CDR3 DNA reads TGTGCCAGCAGTCCCTGGACAGGGACTAATGAAAAACTGTTTTTT. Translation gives CASSPWTGTNEKLFF.

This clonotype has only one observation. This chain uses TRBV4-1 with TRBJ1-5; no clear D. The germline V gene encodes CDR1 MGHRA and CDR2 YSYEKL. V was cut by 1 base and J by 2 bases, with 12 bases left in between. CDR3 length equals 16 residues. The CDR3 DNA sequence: TGCGCCAGCAGCCAAGGGGAGCCCGTGGGCAATCAGCCCCAGCATTTT. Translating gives CASSQGEPVGNQPQHF.

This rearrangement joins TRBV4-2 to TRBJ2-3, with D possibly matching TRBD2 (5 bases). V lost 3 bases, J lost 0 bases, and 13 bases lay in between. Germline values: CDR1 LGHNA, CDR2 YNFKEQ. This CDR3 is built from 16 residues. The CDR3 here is CASSQEDRPSTDTQYF. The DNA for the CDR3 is TGTGCCAGCAGCCAGGAGGATCGGCCCAGCACAGATACGCAGTATTTT.

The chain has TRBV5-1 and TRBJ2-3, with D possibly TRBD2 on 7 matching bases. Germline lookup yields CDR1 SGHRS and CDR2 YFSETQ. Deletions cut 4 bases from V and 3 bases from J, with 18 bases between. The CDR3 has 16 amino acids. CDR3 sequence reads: CASSGGGGVETDTQYF. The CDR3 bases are TGCGCCAGCAGCGGTGGGGGGGGCGTTGAGACAGATACGCAGTATTTT.

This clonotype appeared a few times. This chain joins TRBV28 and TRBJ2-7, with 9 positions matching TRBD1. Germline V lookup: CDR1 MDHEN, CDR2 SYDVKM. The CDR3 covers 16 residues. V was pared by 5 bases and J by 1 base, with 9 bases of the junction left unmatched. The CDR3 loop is CASSPPGQGRSYEQYF. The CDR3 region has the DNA TGTGCCAGCAGTCCACCGGGACAGGGCCGGTCCTACGAGCAGTACTTC.

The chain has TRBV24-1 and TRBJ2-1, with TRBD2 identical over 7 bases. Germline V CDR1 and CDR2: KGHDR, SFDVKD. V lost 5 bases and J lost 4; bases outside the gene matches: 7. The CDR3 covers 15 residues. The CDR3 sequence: CATSAAGVEYNEQFF. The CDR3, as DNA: TGTGCCACCAGTGCGGCGGGGGTGGAATACAATGAGCAGTTCTTC.

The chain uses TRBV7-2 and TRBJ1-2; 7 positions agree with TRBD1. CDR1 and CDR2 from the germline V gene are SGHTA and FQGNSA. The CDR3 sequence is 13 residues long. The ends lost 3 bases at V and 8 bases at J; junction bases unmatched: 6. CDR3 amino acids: CASSFGQDRGYTF. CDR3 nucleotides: TGTGCCAGCAGCTTTGGACAGGATAGAGGCTACACCTTC.

In nucleotides, the CDR3 is TGTGCCAGCAGTTACAACAGGGGTCGGGACACCGGGGAGCTGTTTTTT. It translates to CASSYNRGRDTGELFF. The V call is TRBV6-6, the J call TRBJ2-2, with TRBD1 matching over 7 bases. Per the germline V gene, CDR1 is MNHNY and CDR2 is SVGAGI (reference sequence). This CDR3 has 16 residues. V lost 2 bases, J lost 3 bases, and 6 bases stayed unmatched.

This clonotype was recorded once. Written as DNA, the CDR3 is TGTGCCAGCGCACGACGACGGGGGGGCCGGAATGAGCAGTACTTC. Protein product: CASARRRGGRNEQYF. The V and J genes are TRBV5-6 and TRBJ2-7; 8 bases map to TRBD2. J was trimmed by 7 bases and V by 7 bases; bases with no gene match: 16. Germline loops: CDR1 SGHDT, CDR2 YYEEEE. The CDR3 has 15 residues. The full variable domain, with the rest looked up from reference TRBV5-6 and TRBJ2-7, is DAGVTQSPTHLIKTRGQQVTLRCSPKSGHDTVSWYQQALGQGPQFIFQYYEEEERQRGNFPDRFSGHQFPNYSSELNVNALLLGDSALYLCASARRRGGRNEQYFGPGTRLTVT.

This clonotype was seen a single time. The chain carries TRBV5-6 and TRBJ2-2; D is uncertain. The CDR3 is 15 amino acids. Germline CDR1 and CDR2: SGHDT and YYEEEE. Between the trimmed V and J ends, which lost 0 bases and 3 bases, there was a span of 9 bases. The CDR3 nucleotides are TGTGCCAGCAGCTTGGTCCGCCCGGACACCGGGGAGCTGTTTTTT. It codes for CASSLVRPDTGELFF.

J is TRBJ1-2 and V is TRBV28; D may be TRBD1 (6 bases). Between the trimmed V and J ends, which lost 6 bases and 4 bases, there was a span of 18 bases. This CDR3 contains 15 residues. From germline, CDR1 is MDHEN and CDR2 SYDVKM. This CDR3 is CASSTGGQAGYGYTF. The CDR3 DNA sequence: TGTGCCAGCAGCACCGGGGGCCAGGCGGGCTATGGCTACACCTTC.

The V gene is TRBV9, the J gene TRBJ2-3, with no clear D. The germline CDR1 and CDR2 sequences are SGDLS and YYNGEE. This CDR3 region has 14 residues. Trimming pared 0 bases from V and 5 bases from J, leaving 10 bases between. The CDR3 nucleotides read TGTGCCAGCAGCGTAGCTGGGTTTCAAGATACGCAGTATTTT. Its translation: CASSVAGFQDTQYF. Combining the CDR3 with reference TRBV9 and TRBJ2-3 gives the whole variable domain DSGVTQTPKHLITATGQRVTLRCSPRSGDLSVYWYQQSLDQGLQFLIQYYNGEERAKGNILERFSAQQFPDLHSELNLSSLELGDSALYFCASSVAGFQDTQYFGPGTRLTVL.

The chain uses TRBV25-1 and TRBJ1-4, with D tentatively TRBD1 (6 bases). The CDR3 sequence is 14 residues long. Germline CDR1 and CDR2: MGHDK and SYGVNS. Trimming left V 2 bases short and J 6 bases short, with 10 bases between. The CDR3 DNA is TGTGCCAGCAGTGAACGGTCAGGGGATGAAAAACTGTTTTTT. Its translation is CASSERSGDEKLFF.

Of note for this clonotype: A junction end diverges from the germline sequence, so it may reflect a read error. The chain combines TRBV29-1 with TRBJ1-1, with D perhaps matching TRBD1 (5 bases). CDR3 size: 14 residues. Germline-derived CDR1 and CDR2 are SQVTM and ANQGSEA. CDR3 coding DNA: TGCGGCGTGATGACAGTACGGGCCGATACTGAAGCTTTCTTT. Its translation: CGVMTVRADTEAFF.

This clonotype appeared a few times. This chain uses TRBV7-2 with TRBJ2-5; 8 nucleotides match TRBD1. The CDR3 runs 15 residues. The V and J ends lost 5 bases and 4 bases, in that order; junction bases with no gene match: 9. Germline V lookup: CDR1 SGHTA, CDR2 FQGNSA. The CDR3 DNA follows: TGTGCCAGCAGCCTCCGGACAGGGCGCCGAGAGACCCAGTACTTC. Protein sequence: CASSLRTGRRETQYF.

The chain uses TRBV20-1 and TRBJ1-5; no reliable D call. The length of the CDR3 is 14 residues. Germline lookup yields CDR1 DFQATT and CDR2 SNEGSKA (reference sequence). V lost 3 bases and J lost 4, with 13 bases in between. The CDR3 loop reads CSASMAESNQPQHF. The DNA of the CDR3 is TGCAGTGCTAGCATGGCAGAGTCAAATCAGCCCCAGCATTTT.

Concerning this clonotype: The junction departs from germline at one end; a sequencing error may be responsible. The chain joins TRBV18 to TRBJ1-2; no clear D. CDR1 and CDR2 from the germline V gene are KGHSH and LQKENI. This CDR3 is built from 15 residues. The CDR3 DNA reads TGTGCCAGCCCACCACCGGCCGGTTGGGGCTATGGCTACACCTTC. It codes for CASPPPAGWGYGYTF.

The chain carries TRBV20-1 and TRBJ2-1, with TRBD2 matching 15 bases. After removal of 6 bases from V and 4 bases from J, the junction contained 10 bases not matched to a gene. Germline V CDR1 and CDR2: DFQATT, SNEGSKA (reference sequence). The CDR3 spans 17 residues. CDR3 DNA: TGCAGTGCCCGGACGGGACTAGCGGGGGGCTTTTACAATGAGCAGTTCTTC. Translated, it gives CSARTGLAGGFYNEQFF.